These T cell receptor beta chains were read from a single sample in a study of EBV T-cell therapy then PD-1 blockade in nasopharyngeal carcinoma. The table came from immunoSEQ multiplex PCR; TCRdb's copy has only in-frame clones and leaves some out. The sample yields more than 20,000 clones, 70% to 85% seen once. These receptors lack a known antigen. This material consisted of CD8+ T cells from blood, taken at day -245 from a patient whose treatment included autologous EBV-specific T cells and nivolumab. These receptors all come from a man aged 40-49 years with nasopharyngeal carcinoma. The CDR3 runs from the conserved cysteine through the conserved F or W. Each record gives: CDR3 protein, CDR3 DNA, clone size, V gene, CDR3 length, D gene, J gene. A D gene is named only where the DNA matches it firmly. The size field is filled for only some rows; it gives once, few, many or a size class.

CDR3 protein: CASSGIVTGELFF
CDR3 DNA: TGTGCCAGCAGTGGAATAGTCACCGGGGAGCTGTTTTTT
clone size: .
V gene: TRBV6-4
CDR3 length: 13
D gene: .
J gene: TRBJ2-2

CDR3 protein: CASSYRLENTEAFF
CDR3 DNA: TGTGCCAGCAGTTACAGGTTAGAGAACACTGAAGCTTTCTTT
clone size: .
V gene: TRBV6-2/TRBV6-3
CDR3 length: 14
D gene: .
J gene: TRBJ1-1

CDR3 protein: CASSTLPGQGVNEKLFF
CDR3 DNA: TGTGCCAGCAGCACTCTACCGGGACAGGGTGTCAATGAAAAACTGTTTTTT
clone size: .
V gene: TRBV7-9
CDR3 length: 17
D gene: TRBD1
J gene: TRBJ1-4

CDR3 protein: CASSLALSAQGATGELFF
CDR3 DNA: TGTGCCAGCAGCTTAGCGCTCTCCGCACAGGGGGCCACCGGGGAGCTGTTTTTT
clone size: .
V gene: TRBV7-7
CDR3 length: 18
D gene: TRBD1
J gene: TRBJ2-2

CDR3 protein: CASSPDGSNQPQHF
CDR3 DNA: TGTGCCAGCAGCCCGGACGGTAGCAATCAGCCCCAGCATTTT
clone size: once
V gene: TRBV7-9
CDR3 length: 14
D gene: .
J gene: TRBJ1-5

CDR3 protein: CASSGPAASGANVLTF
CDR3 DNA: TGTGCCAGCAGTGGGCCGGCCGCCTCTGGGGCCAACGTCCTGACTTTC
clone size: .
V gene: TRBV2
CDR3 length: 16
D gene: .
J gene: TRBJ2-6

CDR3 protein: CASSQGGSSNEKLFF
CDR3 DNA: TGCGCCAGCAGCCAAGGGGGAAGTTCTAATGAAAAACTGTTTTTT
clone size: .
V gene: TRBV4-1
CDR3 length: 15
D gene: .
J gene: TRBJ1-4

CDR3 protein: CASSYTAGNQPQHF
CDR3 DNA: TGTGCCAGCAGTTACACGGCAGGGAATCAGCCCCAGCATTTT
clone size: .
V gene: TRBV6-2/TRBV6-3
CDR3 length: 14
D gene: .
J gene: TRBJ1-5

CDR3 protein: CASSLDRVFGNEQYF
CDR3 DNA: TGTGCCAGCAGCTTAGACAGGGTATTCGGTAACGAGCAGTACTTC
clone size: .
V gene: TRBV11-2
CDR3 length: 15
D gene: .
J gene: TRBJ2-7

CDR3 protein: CASSIWRGTPNEQFF
CDR3 DNA: TGTGCCAGTAGTATTTGGCGGGGGACCCCCAATGAGCAGTTCTTC
clone size: .
V gene: TRBV19
CDR3 length: 15
D gene: TRBD2
J gene: TRBJ2-1

CDR3 protein: CASSYSEWGQGAPGELFF
CDR3 DNA: TGTGCCAGCAGTTACTCGGAGTGGGGACAGGGGGCCCCCGGGGAGCTGTTTTTT
clone size: .
V gene: TRBV6-2/TRBV6-3
CDR3 length: 18
D gene: TRBD1
J gene: TRBJ2-2

CDR3 protein: CASSLGQDYNEQFF
CDR3 DNA: TGTGCCAGCAGCTTAGGTCAGGACTACAATGAGCAGTTCTTC
clone size: .
V gene: TRBV13
CDR3 length: 14
D gene: .
J gene: TRBJ2-1

CDR3 protein: CASSLDPAGANEQFF
CDR3 DNA: TGTGCCAGCAGCCTCGACCCGGCGGGGGCCAATGAGCAGTTCTTC
clone size: .
V gene: TRBV6-2/TRBV6-3
CDR3 length: 15
D gene: .
J gene: TRBJ2-1